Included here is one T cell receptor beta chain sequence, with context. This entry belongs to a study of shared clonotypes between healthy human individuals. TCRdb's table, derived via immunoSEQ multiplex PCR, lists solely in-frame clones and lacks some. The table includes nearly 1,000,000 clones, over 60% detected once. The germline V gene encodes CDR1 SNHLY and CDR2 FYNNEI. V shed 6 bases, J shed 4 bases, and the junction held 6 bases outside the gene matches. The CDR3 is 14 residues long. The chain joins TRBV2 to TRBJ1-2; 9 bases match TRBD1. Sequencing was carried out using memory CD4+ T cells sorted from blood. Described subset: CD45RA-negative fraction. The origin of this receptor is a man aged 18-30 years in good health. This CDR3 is CASSGDREIYGYTF. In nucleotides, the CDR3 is TGTGCCAGCAGCGGGGACAGGGAGATCTATGGCTACACCTTC.